The 30 T cell receptor beta chains in this list originate from one sample, sequenced in a study of PD-1 blockade in mismatch repair-deficient tumors. Generated by immunoSEQ multiplex PCR, the TCRdb table keeps only in-frame clones and is missing some. This table has about 68,000 clones, around 73% appearing once. The sequencing used peripheral blood, collected 2 weeks after starting pembrolizumab. The receptors come from an adult with mismatch repair-deficient cancer.

The gene calls are TRBV14 and TRBJ2-5; 7 bases agree with TRBD2. CDR3 length equals 15 residues. Germline CDR1 is SGHDN and CDR2 is FVKESK. V shed 4 bases, J shed 4 bases, and the junction held 9 bases outside the gene matches. The CDR3 protein is CASSRPGTIPETQYF. CDR3 sequence (DNA): TGTGCCAGCAGCCGTCCCGGGACTATTCCAGAGACCCAGTACTTC.

The rearrangement links TRBV7-3 to TRBJ2-7; the match to TRBD2 covers 8 bases. The V and J ends lost 3 bases and 5 bases, in that order; junction bases with no gene match: 3. The V gene's germline CDR1 is SGHTA and CDR2 FQGTGA. This CDR3 has 13 residues. CDR3 region: CASSFLAGHEQYF. The CDR3 DNA reads as TGTGCCAGCAGCTTCCTAGCGGGCCACGAGCAGTACTTC.

This sequence joins TRBV11-3 and TRBJ2-2, with unresolved D. From germline, CDR1 is SGHNT and CDR2 YENEEA. Trimming removed 0 bases at V and 6 bases at J, with 8 bases between. The CDR3 totals 14 residues. The CDR3 reads CASSLEGWAGELFF. The CDR3 bases are TGTGCCAGCAGCTTAGAGGGATGGGCCGGGGAGCTGTTTTTT.

The chain is built from TRBV18 and TRBJ2-3; TRBD1 agrees at 8 bases. V trimming: 6 bases; J trimming: 4 bases; junction bases outside the gene matches: 6. This CDR3 has 14 amino acids. The germline V gene has CDR1 KGHSH and CDR2 LQKENI. CDR3 in amino acids: CASSKETGADTQYF. The CDR3 DNA reads as TGTGCCAGCTCGAAGGAGACAGGGGCAGATACGCAGTATTTT.

This clone is a singleton in its sample. CDR3: CASSLGGTGANYGYTF. Written as DNA, the CDR3 is TGTGCCAGCAGCCTTGGGGGGACAGGAGCTAACTATGGCTACACCTTC. This chain connects TRBV5-4 to TRBJ1-2; 8 bases line up with TRBD1. This CDR3 spans 16 amino acids. With V trimmed by 4 bases and J by 0 bases, 8 bases remained unmatched. From germline, CDR1 is SGHNT and CDR2 YYREEE (reference sequence).

The rearrangement joins TRBV5-1 to TRBJ1-4; TRBD1 is a possible D gene (6 bases). This CDR3 has 16 residues. Trimming removed 4 bases at V and 8 bases at J, with 21 bases between. CDR1 SGHRS and CDR2 YFSETQ come from the germline V gene. CDR3 sequence reads: CASSPDLSTGSEKLFF. DNA for the CDR3: TGCGCCAGCAGCCCAGACCTTTCGACAGGATCCGAAAAACTGTTTTTT.

The V gene is TRBV2, the J gene TRBJ2-1; TRBD2 matches 7 bases. The CDR3 is 14 residues long. Unmatched junction bases numbered 4, after V lost 6 bases and J lost 2 bases. The germline V gene encodes CDR1 SNHLY and CDR2 FYNNEI. In DNA, the CDR3 is TGTGCCAGCAGCTCTAGCGGAGCCTACAATGAGCAGTTCTTC. This encodes CASSSSGAYNEQFF.

The rearrangement joins TRBV7-6 to TRBJ2-1; 11 bases are a match to TRBD2. Germline CDR1 and CDR2: SGHVS and FNYEAQ. The CDR3 extends over 18 amino acids. The ends lost 1 base at V and 3 bases at J; junction bases unmatched: 8. The CDR3 loop reads CASSLDPSLAGGYNEQFF. DNA for the CDR3: TGTGCCAGCAGCTTAGATCCGTCTCTAGCGGGAGGCTACAATGAGCAGTTCTTC.

The rearrangement joins TRBV4-2 to TRBJ1-1; perhaps TRBD1 as D (5 bases). Germline lookup yields CDR1 LGHNA and CDR2 YNFKEQ. The germline V and J ends were trimmed by 0 bases and 4 bases, with 12 bases remaining between them. The CDR3 is 15 amino acids. CDR3 loop: CASSQELQGSTEAFF. For the CDR3, the DNA is TGTGCCAGCAGCCAAGAGCTTCAGGGTTCCACTGAAGCTTTCTTT.

The rearrangement joins TRBV7-9 to TRBJ2-1; a possible D gene is TRBD2 (5 bases). The CDR3 covers 16 residues. V lost 5 bases and J 0 bases, leaving 14 bases between the germline ends. The germline CDR1 and CDR2 sequences are SEHNR and FQNEAQ (reference sequence). CDR3 sequence (DNA): TGTGCCAGCAGCACGAGTAGCGTGAGCTCCTACAATGAGCAGTTCTTC. Translating gives CASSTSSVSSYNEQFF.

The V call is TRBV5-3, the J call TRBJ2-7; 7 bases agree with TRBD1. TRBV5-3 is an ORF, with its function uncertain. V shed 5 bases, J shed 5 bases, and the junction held 10 bases outside the gene matches. The length of the CDR3 is 14 residues. CDR3 DNA sequence: TGTGCCAGAAGACCCGACAGGGCCTCGAACGAGCAGTACTTC. Translation: CARRPDRASNEQYF.

This clone was counted only a few times. The V call is TRBV4-1, the J call TRBJ1-4; TRBD1 is a possible D gene (5 bases). This CDR3 spans 16 amino acids. Trimming stripped 4 bases from V and 6 bases from J, with 18 bases between. Germline-derived CDR1 and CDR2 are MGHRA and YSYEKL. The CDR3 sequence: CASSPYSGMVYEKLFF. CDR3 coding DNA: TGCGCCAGCAGCCCCTACTCAGGGATGGTATATGAAAAACTGTTTTTT.

The chain carries TRBV6-1 and TRBJ2-3, with 13 bases fitting TRBD2. CDR1 MNHNS and CDR2 SASEGT come from the germline V gene. The V segment lost 6 bases and the J segment 2 bases; nucleotides outside the gene matches: 5. This CDR3 is built from 16 residues. The CDR3 nucleotides read TGTGCCAGCAGCGAACTAGCGGGAGGGTACACAGATACGCAGTATTTT. Amino acid sequence: CASSELAGGYTDTQYF.

The chain has TRBV5-1 and TRBJ2-7, with TRBD1 matching over 7 bases. Germline assignment: CDR1 SGHRS and CDR2 YFSETQ. This CDR3 is 13 amino acids long. Trimming at V came to 5 bases and at J to 3 bases, leaving 5 bases not matched to a gene. This CDR3 is CASSRGQNYEQYF. Written as DNA, the CDR3 is TGCGCCAGCAGTCGGGGACAGAACTACGAGCAGTACTTC.

The chain joins TRBV6-1 to TRBJ2-7; maybe TRBD1 (6 bases). Germline CDR1 reads MNHNS; CDR2 reads SASEGT. The germline V and J ends were trimmed by 5 bases and 4 bases, with 12 bases remaining between them. The CDR3 is 13 residues long. Here the CDR3 DNA reads TGTGCCAGCAGTCTGCAGGGGAAGTACGAGCAGTACTTC. This sequence encodes CASSLQGKYEQYF.

The chain has TRBV10-2 and TRBJ2-1; 9 bases match TRBD1. The CDR3 runs to 14 residues. Germline CDR1 and CDR2: WSHSY and SAAADI. Trimming cost V 8 bases and J 7 bases; bases outside gene matches: 9. The CDR3 region has the DNA TGCGCCAGCGTAGACAGGGGGTATATGAATGAGCAGTTCTTC. Its protein product is CASVDRGYMNEQFF.

The rearrangement joins TRBV30 to TRBJ2-7; 11 bases are a match to TRBD2. Looked up from germline, CDR1 is GTSNPN and CDR2 is SVGIG (reference sequence). V dropped 1 base and J dropped 2; count of bases not matched to a gene: 4. This CDR3 contains 15 residues. The CDR3 loop is CAWSALAGGAYEQYF. DNA for the CDR3: TGTGCCTGGAGTGCCCTAGCGGGGGGTGCCTACGAGCAGTACTTC.

The chain employs TRBV19 and TRBJ2-3; TRBD1 might be the D (7 bases). Trimming removed 8 bases from V and 2 bases from J, with 17 bases in between. CDR1 and CDR2 (germline): LNHDA, SQIVND (reference sequence). The CDR3 runs to 15 residues. This chain's CDR3 is CASSAGQPFTDTQYF. The CDR3 coding sequence is TGTGCCAGTTCCGCGGGACAGCCGTTCACAGATACGCAGTATTTT.

This clone was seen only a few times. The chain recombines TRBV7-6 with TRBJ2-1; possibly TRBD2 for D (7 bases). Trimming removed 0 bases from V and 9 bases from J, with 9 bases in between. CDR3 length: 13 residues. Germline CDR1 and CDR2: SGHVS and FNYEAQ. This CDR3 reads CASSLAGGGEQFF. CDR3 coding DNA: TGTGCCAGCAGCTTAGCGGGAGGGGGTGAGCAGTTCTTC.

The CDR3 DNA follows: TGTGCCAGCAGCTCCCTAAGGGGGAGTCTTCATGAAAAACTGTTTTTT. Translated, it gives CASSSLRGSLHEKLFF. The rearrangement links TRBV11-2 to TRBJ1-4, with TRBD1 as a possible D gene (6 bases). The length of the CDR3 is 16 residues. CDR1 and CDR2 (germline): SGHAT, FQNNGV. Trimming stripped 4 bases from V and 6 bases from J, with 18 bases between.

The gene calls are TRBV9 and TRBJ1-3; D ambiguous. From germline, CDR1 is SGDLS and CDR2 YYNGEE. V gave up 0 bases and J gave up 0 bases, with 13 bases separating them. There are 17 residues in the CDR3. For the CDR3, the DNA is TGTGCCAGCAGCGTAGATCTAGGGTACACCTCTGGAAACACCATATATTTT. As protein: CASSVDLGYTSGNTIYF.

The chain has TRBV19 and TRBJ2-5; a weak D match, TRBD2 (5 bases). The CDR3 totals 13 residues. The germline V and J ends were trimmed by 10 bases and 4 bases, with 16 bases remaining between them. The germline CDR1 and CDR2 sequences are LNHDA and SQIVND (reference sequence). The CDR3 region has the DNA TGTGCCACCTCGTTGAGGGTCCGAGAGACCCAGTACTTC. It is translated as CATSLRVRETQYF. The full variable domain, completed using reference TRBV19 and TRBJ2-5, is DGGITQSPKYLFRKEGQNVTLSCEQNLNHDAMYWYRQDPGQGLRLIYYSQIVNDFQKGDIAEGYSVSREKKESFPLTVTSAQKNPTAFYLCATSLRVRETQYFGPGTRLLVL.

This clone was counted a few times. The chain employs TRBV7-9 and TRBJ2-7, with a tentative D call TRBD1 (5 bases). Trimming took off 1 base at V and 3 bases at J, with 13 bases between the two ends. Germline lookup yields CDR1 SEHNR and CDR2 FQNEAQ (reference sequence). This CDR3 has 15 amino acids. CDR3 in amino acids: CASSLVRQGYYEQYF. CDR3 sequence (DNA): TGTGCCAGCAGCTTAGTACGGCAGGGCTACTACGAGCAGTACTTC.

This chain connects TRBV12-5 to TRBJ1-1; D is uncertain. The CDR3 totals 11 residues. The germline gives CDR1 LGHNT, CDR2 FRNRAP. Trimming took off 2 bases at V and 7 bases at J, with 5 bases between the two ends. The CDR3 DNA is TGTGCTAGTGGTTTGAGTGGTGAAGCTTTCTTT. Protein: CASGLSGEAFF.

V and J are TRBV15 and TRBJ2-5; the D is unclear. The CDR3 totals 12 residues. Germline V gives CDR1 LNHNV, CDR2 YYDKDF (reference sequence). V shed 5 bases and J shed 3 bases, with 7 bases lying between them. The CDR3 region has the DNA TGTGCCACCAGCCACCTTAAAGAGACCCAGTACTTC. It codes for CATSHLKETQYF.

The chain links TRBV11-3 to TRBJ2-2, with D possibly called TRBD1 or TRBD2 (5 bases each). Trimming stripped 1 base from V and 7 bases from J, with 10 bases between. The CDR3 runs 14 residues. The germline V gene encodes CDR1 SGHNT and CDR2 YENEEA. The chain's CDR3 is CASSLGGDGGELFF. CDR3 DNA: TGTGCCAGCAGCTTAGGAGGGGACGGCGGGGAGCTGTTTTTT.

This chain connects TRBV4-1 to TRBJ1-4; TRBD1 matches at 9 bases. CDR1 is MGHRA, CDR2 YSYEKL, per germline. This CDR3 has 15 amino acids. The junction had 8 bases not matched to a gene; V was cut back by 4 bases and J by 8 bases. CDR3 sequence: CASSLVGTGKEKLFF. DNA of the CDR3: TGCGCCAGCAGCCTTGTCGGGACAGGGAAGGAAAAACTGTTTTTT.

V is TRBV2 and J is TRBJ2-2; D possibly corresponds to TRBD2 (5 bases). The CDR3 runs to 14 residues. CDR1 and CDR2 from the germline V gene are SNHLY and FYNNEI. Trimming took 4 bases from V and 4 from J, leaving 10 bases between them. The CDR3 here is CASSGGLGTGELFF. The CDR3 DNA sequence: TGTGCCAGCAGTGGAGGGTTGGGCACCGGGGAGCTGTTTTTT.

The chain uses TRBV6-1 and TRBJ2-7; D remains ambiguous. The V gene's germline CDR1 is MNHNS and CDR2 SASEGT. This CDR3 contains 12 residues. V was pared by 5 bases and J by 2 bases, with 7 bases between. CDR3 DNA sequence: TGTGCCAGCAGTCAGTTCACCTACGAGCAGTACTTC. Its translation: CASSQFTYEQYF.

The chain is built from TRBV27 and TRBJ2-7, with D maybe TRBD2 (6 bases). Germline CDR1 MNHEY, CDR2 SMNVEV (reference sequence). This CDR3 has 14 residues. Deletions cut 6 bases from V and 7 bases from J, with 19 bases between. The CDR3 loop is CASSPLASPWEQYF. The CDR3 region has the DNA TGTGCCAGCAGCCCTCTAGCGTCCCCCTGGGAGCAGTACTTC.